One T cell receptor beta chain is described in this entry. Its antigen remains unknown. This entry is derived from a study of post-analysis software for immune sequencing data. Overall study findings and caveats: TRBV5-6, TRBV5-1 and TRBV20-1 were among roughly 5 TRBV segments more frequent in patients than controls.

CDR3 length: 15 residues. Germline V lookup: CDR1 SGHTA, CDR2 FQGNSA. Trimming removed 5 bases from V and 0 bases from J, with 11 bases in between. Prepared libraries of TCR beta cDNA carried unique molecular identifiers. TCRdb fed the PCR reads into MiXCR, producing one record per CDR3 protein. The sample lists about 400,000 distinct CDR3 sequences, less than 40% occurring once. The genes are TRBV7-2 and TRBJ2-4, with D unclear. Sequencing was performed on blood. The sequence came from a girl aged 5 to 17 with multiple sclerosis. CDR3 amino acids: CASSPLVSAKNIQYF. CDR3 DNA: TGTGCCAGCAGCCCTTTAGTGTCAGCCAAAAACATTCAGTACTTC.